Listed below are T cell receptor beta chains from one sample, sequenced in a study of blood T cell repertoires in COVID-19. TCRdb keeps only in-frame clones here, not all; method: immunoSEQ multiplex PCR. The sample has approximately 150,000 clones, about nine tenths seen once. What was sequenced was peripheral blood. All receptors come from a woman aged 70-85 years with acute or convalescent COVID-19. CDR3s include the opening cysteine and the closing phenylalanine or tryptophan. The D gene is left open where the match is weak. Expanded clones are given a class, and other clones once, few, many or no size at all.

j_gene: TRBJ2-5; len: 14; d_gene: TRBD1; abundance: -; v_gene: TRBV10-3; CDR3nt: TGTGCCATCAGACGACAGGGCCCCCAAGAGACCCAGTACTTC; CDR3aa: CAIRRQGPQETQYF
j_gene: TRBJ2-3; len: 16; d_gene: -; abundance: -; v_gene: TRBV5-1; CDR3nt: TGCGCCAGCAGCTTGGTGGGGGGAGAAGGCACAGATACGCAGTATTTT; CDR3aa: CASSLVGGEGTDTQYF
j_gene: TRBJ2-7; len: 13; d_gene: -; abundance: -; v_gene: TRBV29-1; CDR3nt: TGCAGCGCACTCGGGGGGCACTCCTACGAGCAGTACTTC; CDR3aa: CSALGGHSYEQYF
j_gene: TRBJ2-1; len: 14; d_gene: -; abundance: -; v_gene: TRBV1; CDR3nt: TGCACCAGCAGCCAGTATATTAGCGGGTTTGAGCAGTTCTTC; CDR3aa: CTSSQYISGFEQFF
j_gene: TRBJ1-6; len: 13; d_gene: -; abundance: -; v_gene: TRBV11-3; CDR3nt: TGTGCCAGCAGCTTATTCCGCGATTCACCCCTCCACTTT; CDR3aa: CASSLFRDSPLHF
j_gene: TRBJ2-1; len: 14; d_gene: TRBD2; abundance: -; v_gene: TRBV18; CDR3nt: TGTGCCAGCTCACCACTAGCGGGAGGAGGTGAGCAGTTCTTC; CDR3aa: CASSPLAGGGEQFF
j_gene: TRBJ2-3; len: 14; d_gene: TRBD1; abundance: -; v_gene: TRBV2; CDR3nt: TGTGCCAGCAAAGCAGGGGGCTTGATAGATACGCAGTATTTT; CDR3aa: CASKAGGLIDTQYF
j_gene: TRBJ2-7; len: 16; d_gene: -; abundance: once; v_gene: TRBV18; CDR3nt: TGTGCCAGCTCACCGGGCCGGGGAAGGGTCTCCTACGAGCAGTACTTC; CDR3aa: CASSPGRGRVSYEQYF
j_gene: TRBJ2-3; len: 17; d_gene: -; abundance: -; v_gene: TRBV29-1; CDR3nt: TGCAGCGTTACGCCCGCCGGGCCGGGGGTTAGCACAGATACGCAGTATTTT; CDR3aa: CSVTPAGPGVSTDTQYF
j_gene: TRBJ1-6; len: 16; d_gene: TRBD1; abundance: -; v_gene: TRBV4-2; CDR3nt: TGTGCCAGCAGCCCCCCCCTAACAGGGGAGGATTCACCCCTCCACTTT; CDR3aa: CASSPPLTGEDSPLHF
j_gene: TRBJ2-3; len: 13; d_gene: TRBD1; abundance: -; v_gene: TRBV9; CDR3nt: TGTGCCAGCAGCATTGGACAGGGGGATACGCAGTATTTT; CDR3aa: CASSIGQGDTQYF
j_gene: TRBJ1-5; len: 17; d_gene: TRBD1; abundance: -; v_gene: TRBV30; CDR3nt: TGTGCCTGGAGTGTCGACAGGGGATACTATAGCAATCAGCCCCAGCATTTT; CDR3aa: CAWSVDRGYYSNQPQHF
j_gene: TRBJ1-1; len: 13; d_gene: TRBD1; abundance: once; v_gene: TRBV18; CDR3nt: TGTGCCAGCTCACCACAAGGGACAGGGAATGCTTTCTTT; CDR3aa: CASSPQGTGNAFF
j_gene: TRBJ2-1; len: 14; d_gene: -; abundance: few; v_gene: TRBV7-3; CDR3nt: TGTGCCAGCAGCTTGGGCTCTCCCACAGGGGAGCAGTTCTTC; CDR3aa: CASSLGSPTGEQFF
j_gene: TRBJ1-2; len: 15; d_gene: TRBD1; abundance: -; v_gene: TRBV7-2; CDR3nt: TGTGCCAGCAGCTTAGGTACAGGGGGCATCTATGGCTACACCTTC; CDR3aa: CASSLGTGGIYGYTF
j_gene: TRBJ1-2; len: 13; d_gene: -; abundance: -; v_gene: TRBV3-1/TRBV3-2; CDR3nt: TGTGCCAGCAGCCAAGATAGGGGCTATGGCTACACCTTC; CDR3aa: CASSQDRGYGYTF
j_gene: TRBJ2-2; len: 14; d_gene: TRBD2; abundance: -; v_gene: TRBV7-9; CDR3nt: TGTGCCAGCAGCTTTGGGGGGGACACCGGGGAGCTGTTTTTT; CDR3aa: CASSFGGDTGELFF
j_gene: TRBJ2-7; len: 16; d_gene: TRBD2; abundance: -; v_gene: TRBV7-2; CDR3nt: TGTGCCAGCATCCTGCCCCAGCGGGGGTCGAGCTACGAGCAGTACTTC; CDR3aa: CASILPQRGSSYEQYF
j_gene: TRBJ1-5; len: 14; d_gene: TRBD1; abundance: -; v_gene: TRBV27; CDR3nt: TGTGCCAGCAGTAGGGACAGGTTCAATCAGCCCCAGCATTTT; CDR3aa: CASSRDRFNQPQHF
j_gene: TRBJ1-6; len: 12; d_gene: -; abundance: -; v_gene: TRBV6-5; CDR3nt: TGTGCCAGCAGACAGGGTTTGTCACCCCTCCACTTT; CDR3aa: CASRQGLSPLHF
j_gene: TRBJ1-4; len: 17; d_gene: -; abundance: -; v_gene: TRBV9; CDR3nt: TGTGCCAGCAGCGAGTCGGGACACTCTGGAGGAAATGAAAAACTGTTTTTT; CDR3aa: CASSESGHSGGNEKLFF
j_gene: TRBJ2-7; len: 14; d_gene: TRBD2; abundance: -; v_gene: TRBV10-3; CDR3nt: TGTGCCACGAAGAGACTAGCGGACTCCTACGAGCAGTACTTC; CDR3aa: CATKRLADSYEQYF
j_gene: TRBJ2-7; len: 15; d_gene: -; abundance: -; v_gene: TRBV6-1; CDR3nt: TGTGCCAGCAGTGAACCGGGACTCGCTCCGGAGGAGCAGTACTTC; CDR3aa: CASSEPGLAPEEQYF
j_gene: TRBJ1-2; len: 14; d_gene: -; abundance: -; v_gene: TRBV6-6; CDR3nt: TGTGCCAGCAGTTACAGGGAGGCTAACTATGGCTACACCTTC; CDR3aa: CASSYREANYGYTF
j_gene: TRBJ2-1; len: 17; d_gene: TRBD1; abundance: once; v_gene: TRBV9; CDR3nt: TGTGCCAGCAGCTCCCCAGTAGAGGACAGGGCAAGAAATGAGCAGTTCTTC; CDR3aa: CASSSPVEDRARNEQFF
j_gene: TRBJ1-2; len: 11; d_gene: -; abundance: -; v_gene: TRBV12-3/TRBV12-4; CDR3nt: TGTGCCAGTCAGGGAGGCGATGGCTACACCTTC; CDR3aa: CASQGGDGYTF
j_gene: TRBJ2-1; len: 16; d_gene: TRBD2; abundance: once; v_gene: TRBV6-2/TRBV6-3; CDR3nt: TGTGCCAGCAGTCCCTTTTGGCGGGGGTCCTACAATGAGCAGTTCTTC; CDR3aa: CASSPFWRGSYNEQFF
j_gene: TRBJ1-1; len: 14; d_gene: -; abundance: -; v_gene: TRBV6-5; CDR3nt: TGTGCCAGCATCCCTGCGGGGGGCACAGTTGAAGCTTTCTTT; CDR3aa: CASIPAGGTVEAFF
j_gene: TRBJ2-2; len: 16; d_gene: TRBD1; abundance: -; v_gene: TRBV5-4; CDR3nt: TGTGCCAGCAGCTTGGGGGACAGGCGGAACACCGGGGAGCTGTTTTTT; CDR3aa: CASSLGDRRNTGELFF
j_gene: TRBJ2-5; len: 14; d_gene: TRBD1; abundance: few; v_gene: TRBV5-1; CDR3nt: TGCGCCAGCAGCTCCCGACAGGGCGGGGAGACCCAGTACTTC; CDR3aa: CASSSRQGGETQYF
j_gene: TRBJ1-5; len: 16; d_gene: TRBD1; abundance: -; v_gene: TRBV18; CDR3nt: TGTGCCAGCTCACCGTCGGCCCAGGGGGTTGGCCAGCCCCAGCATTTT; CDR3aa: CASSPSAQGVGQPQHF
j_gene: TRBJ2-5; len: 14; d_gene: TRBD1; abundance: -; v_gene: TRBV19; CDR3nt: TGTGCCAGTAGTATAGGCCGGGACAGGGGGACCCAGTACTTC; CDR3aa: CASSIGRDRGTQYF
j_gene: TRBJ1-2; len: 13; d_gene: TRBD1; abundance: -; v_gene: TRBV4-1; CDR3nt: TGCGCCAGCAGCCAAGGCCAGGGGGGCCAACGGACCTTC; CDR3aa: CASSQGQGGQRTF
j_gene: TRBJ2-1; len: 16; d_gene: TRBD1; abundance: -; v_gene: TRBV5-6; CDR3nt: TGTGCCAGCAGCGGGCAGGGACAGGGTCGCGGGAATGAGCAGTTCTTC; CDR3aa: CASSGQGQGRGNEQFF
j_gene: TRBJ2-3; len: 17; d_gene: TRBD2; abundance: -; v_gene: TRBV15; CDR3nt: TGTGCCACCAGCAGACCCGGGACTAGCGGGGCTGTAGATACGCAGTATTTT; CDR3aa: CATSRPGTSGAVDTQYF
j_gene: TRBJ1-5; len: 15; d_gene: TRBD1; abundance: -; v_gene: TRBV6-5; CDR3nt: TGTGCCGCCGATAGTCAGGGGGCCCACAACCAGCCCCAGCATTTT; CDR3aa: CAADSQGAHNQPQHF
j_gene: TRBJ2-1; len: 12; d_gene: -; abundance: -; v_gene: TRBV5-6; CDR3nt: TGTGCCAGCAGCCTACAGTACAATGAGCAGTTCTTC; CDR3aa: CASSLQYNEQFF
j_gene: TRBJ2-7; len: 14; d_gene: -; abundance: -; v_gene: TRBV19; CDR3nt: TGTGCCAGTAGTATTCGGACACAGTCCTACGAGCAGTACTTC; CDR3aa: CASSIRTQSYEQYF
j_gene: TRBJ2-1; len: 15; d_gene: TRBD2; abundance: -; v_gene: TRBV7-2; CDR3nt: TGTGCCAGCAGCTTATCTCGGGGGGGCTACAATGAGCAGTTCTTC; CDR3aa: CASSLSRGGYNEQFF
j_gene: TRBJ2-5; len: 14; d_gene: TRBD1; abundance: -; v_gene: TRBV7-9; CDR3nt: TGTGCCAGCAGTCTCGGACAGGGGCAAGAGACCCAGTACTTC; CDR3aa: CASSLGQGQETQYF
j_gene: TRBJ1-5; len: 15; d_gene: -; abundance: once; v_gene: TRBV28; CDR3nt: TGTGCCAGCAGTTTTGGGGGCTATAGCAATCAGCCCCAGCATTTT; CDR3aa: CASSFGGYSNQPQHF